The entry below gives a single T cell receptor (beta chain) sequence along with its context. Its antigen is unknown. These data belong to a study of early T cells in non-severe SARS-CoV-2 infection. About the research overall: The chains were unpaired, and the sequenced material was bulk RNA from unsorted whole blood. Study-wide results and limits: A preference for anti-spike CD8 responses marked VDJdb matching, which missed private and CD4 specificities.

The CDR3 is 17 residues long. Germline loops: CDR1 DFQATT, CDR2 SNEGSKA (reference sequence). The trim removed 6 bases at V and 0 bases at J, leaving 12 bases unmatched. Individual cDNA molecules were tagged with unique molecular identifiers. Via MiXCR, TCRdb re-called the 5' RACE reads, giving one row per CDR3 protein. Of about 71,000 distinct CDR3 sequences detected, about an eighth appear once; the ten largest clones hold less than 3.5%. The V call is TRBV20-1, the J call TRBJ2-4, with 9 bases aligning to TRBD1. This TCR was sampled from an adult who was a healthcare worker with PCR-confirmed SARS-CoV-2 infection or an uninfected control (not recorded which). This material consisted of whole blood, taken at baseline. CDR3 nucleotide sequence: TGCAGTGCACGGACAGGGGAGGGAGCTAGAGCCAAAAACATTCAGTACTTC. Translation: CSARTGEGARAKNIQYF.